This T cell receptor (beta chain) was captured by sequencing in a study of blood T cell repertoires in COVID-19. CDR3 length: 16 amino acids. The germline gives CDR1 KGHSH, CDR2 LQKENI. V lost 2 bases and J lost 0; bases outside the gene matches: 4. Clones were sequenced by immunoSEQ multiplex PCR, and TCRdb holds only the in-frame ones, with some missing. The sample consists of some 250,000 clones, roughly 91% of them appearing once. Living in roughly 25 US areas, the participants were between roughly 18 and 90 years of age. Membership in each cohort depended on participant-reported clinical history.

The J gene is TRBJ2-7, the V gene TRBV18, with 10 bases that match TRBD1. The sequencing input was PBMCs or T cells enriched from blood (not recorded which). The receptor comes from a woman aged 25 to 45 with acute COVID-19. The CDR3 reads CASSPGGQGFSYEQYF. The CDR3 DNA reads as TGTGCCAGCTCACCAGGGGGACAGGGGTTCTCCTACGAGCAGTACTTC.